The 8 T cell receptor beta chains given below trace back to one sample, sequenced in a study of blood T cell repertoires in COVID-19. Profiling relied on immunoSEQ multiplex PCR, and the TCRdb table lists in-frame clones only, not all of them. The top ten hold less than 2% of the sample, which has approximately 99,000 clones, roughly 70% seen once. The specimen sequenced was peripheral blood. The receptor set was obtained from a woman between 40 and 55 years old with acute or convalescent COVID-19.

V is TRBV7-3 and J is TRBJ1-1; tentatively, D is TRBD1 (6 bases). This CDR3 region has 13 residues. Germline CDR1 SGHTA, CDR2 FQGTGA. Trimming removed 1 base at V and 5 bases at J, with 8 bases between. CDR3 nucleotide sequence: TGTGCCAGCAGCTTAAAGGGGGATACTGAAGCTTTCTTT. This gives the protein CASSLKGDTEAFF. Complete variable domain (other parts from reference TRBV7-3 and TRBJ1-1): GAGVSQTPSNKVTEKGKYVELRCDPISGHTALYWYRQSLGQGPEFLIYFQGTGAADDSGLPNDRFFAVRPEGSVSTLKIQRTERGDSAVYLCASSLKGDTEAFFGQGTRLTVV.

The CDR3 DNA is TGTGCCAGCAGCTTAGACGCCCCAGGGGGCAGCGGCTACACCTTC. Protein product: CASSLDAPGGSGYTF. The chain uses TRBV7-9 and TRBJ1-2; 8 bases match TRBD1. V shed 1 base and J 8 bases; nucleotides not matched to a gene: 9. Germline CDR1 reads SEHNR; CDR2 reads FQNEAQ (reference sequence). This CDR3 spans 15 amino acids.

The CDR3 reads CASSPARTALSFSIGTQYF. The DNA for the CDR3 is TGTGCCAGCAGCCCAGCAAGGACAGCATTGAGTTTTTCAATCGGTACGCAGTATTTT. This chain joins TRBV5-5 and TRBJ2-3; D is possibly TRBD1 (6 bases). V dropped 4 bases and J dropped 8 bases, with 32 bases sitting between them. Germline loops: CDR1 SGHKS, CDR2 YYEKEE (reference sequence). The CDR3 runs to 19 residues.

The DNA for the CDR3 is TGTGCTCAGGGGGTGCACGAGCAGTACTTC. This gives the protein CAQGVHEQYF. V is TRBV12-5 and J is TRBJ2-7, with 7 nucleotides matching TRBD1. V lost 11 bases, J lost 5 bases, and 3 bases stayed unmatched. Germline CDR1 LGHNT, CDR2 FRNRAP. This CDR3 region has 10 residues.

In its sample, this clone was seen a few times. This chain joins TRBV5-4 and TRBJ2-2, with D maybe TRBD2 (5 bases). The CDR3 is made up of 14 amino acids. Per germline, CDR1 SGHNT and CDR2 YYREEE (reference sequence). V lost 4 bases and J 1 base, leaving 8 bases between the germline ends. The CDR3 sequence: CASSVGVNTGELFF. CDR3 sequence (DNA): TGTGCCAGCAGCGTCGGGGTGAACACCGGGGAGCTGTTTTTT.

The chain employs TRBV3-1 (or the pseudogene TRBV3-2) and TRBJ1-2, with 7 bases matching TRBD1. This CDR3 contains 16 residues. Germline V gene data show CDR1 as LGHDT and CDR2 as YNNKEL (reference sequence). Trimming took 5 bases from V and 1 from J; bases not matched to a gene: 10. In nucleotides, the CDR3 is TGTGCCAGCAGCTTCCGGGACAGAGTCTTTAACTATGGCTACACCTTC. It specifies CASSFRDRVFNYGYTF.

J is TRBJ1-5 and V is TRBV5-1, with a possible D match to TRBD1 (5 bases). V lost 0 bases and J lost 2, with 12 bases in between. The length of the CDR3 is 16 residues. The germline gives CDR1 SGHRS, CDR2 YFSETQ. The CDR3 region is CASSLVPGDGNQPQHF. The CDR3 bases are TGCGCCAGCAGCTTGGTGCCGGGGGATGGCAATCAGCCCCAGCATTTT. Variable domain in full (rest from reference TRBV5-1 and TRBJ1-5): KAGVTQTPRYLIKTRGQQVTLSCSPISGHRSVSWYQQTPGQGLQFLFEYFSETQRNKGNFPGRFSGRQFSNSRSEMNVSTLELGDSALYLCASSLVPGDGNQPQHFGDGTRLSIL.

The J gene is TRBJ2-5, the V gene TRBV12-5; 12 positions agree with TRBD2. V lost 3 bases and J lost 4; bases outside the gene matches: 9. CDR1 and CDR2 from the germline V gene are LGHNT and FRNRAP. This CDR3 is 17 amino acids long. CDR3 sequence: CASGFTRTSGVLETQYF. CDR3 DNA: TGTGCTAGTGGTTTTACGCGGACTAGCGGGGTATTAGAGACCCAGTACTTC.